The TCR beta chain under discussion was sequenced for a study of blood T cell repertoires in COVID-19. Study summary: Sites across the United States, Italy and Spain contributed samples from acute and convalescent COVID-19. Sources were T cells, B-cell-depleted T cells, or PBMCs; the material itself was cDNA or gDNA.

The study drew participants aged about 18 to 95 years from around 24 US areas. Libraries were prepared by immunoSEQ multiplex PCR; TCRdb keeps only in-frame clonotypes and omits some of them. The sample has around 220,000 clones; approximately 80% are singletons. The CDR3 is 17 amino acids. CDR1 is KGHDR, CDR2 SFDVKD, per germline. V lost 0 bases, J lost 4 bases, and 2 bases stayed unmatched. Input material: PBMCs or T cells enriched from blood (not recorded which). The source of this sequence is a woman between 40 and 50 years old with acute COVID-19. This chain links TRBV24-1 with TRBJ2-2; TRBD2 agrees at 12 bases. Here the CDR3 DNA reads TGTGCCACCAGTGATTTGAGACTAGCGGGAGCCACCGGGGAGCTGTTTTTT. It translates to CATSDLRLAGATGELFF.